This TCR beta chain was documented in a study of a mutant IDH1 vaccine in newly diagnosed glioma. Study overall: Patients' prior therapy spanned radiotherapy, temozolomide, or both; most underwent both.

CDR3 length: 14 residues. V was pared by 4 bases and J by 4 bases, with 14 bases between. Germline CDR1 reads GTSNPN; CDR2 reads SVGIG (reference sequence). The assay was immunoSEQ multiplex PCR, and TCRdb's table has in-frame clones only and misses some. The table lists approximately 50,000 clones, around 83% of them singletons. Time point indicated: week 47, end of study. The vaccine gave 300 ug of a 20-mer mutant IDH1 peptide subcutaneously per dose. About this clone: Its target is not known.

The sequence derives from a woman aged 45 to 65 with glioma. The sample here was PBMCs, taken from a glioma patient whose treatment included an IDH1 peptide vaccine. The gene calls are TRBV30 and TRBJ1-5; D not certain. The CDR3: CAWTSGQFNQPQHF. In nucleotides, the CDR3 is TGTGCCTGGACCTCGGGCCAGTTTAATCAGCCCCAGCATTTT.